These 9 T cell receptor beta chains were sequenced from one sample in a study of control samples from healthy donors and cancer patients. Profiling relied on immunoSEQ multiplex PCR, and the TCRdb table lists in-frame clones only, not all of them. Among 140,000 or so clones, about 89% were seen once, and the ten largest hold over 4.5%. Sequencing was carried out using blood. The receptor source for this set is a man aged 30 to 45 in good health.

The chain combines TRBV9 with TRBJ1-2; D is perhaps TRBD1 (6 bases). The V gene's germline CDR1 is SGDLS and CDR2 YYNGEE. The CDR3 is 13 residues long. V lost 0 bases to trimming and J lost 9 bases, with 12 bases between them. This CDR3 is CASSVGTVPSYTF. Written as DNA, the CDR3 is TGTGCCAGCAGCGTAGGGACAGTTCCTAGCTACACCTTC.

J is TRBJ2-3 and V is TRBV29-1; 7 nucleotides agree with TRBD1. The germline V gene encodes CDR1 SQVTM and CDR2 ANQGSEA. The V and J ends lost 6 bases and 1 base, in that order; junction bases with no gene match: 1. The CDR3 covers 12 residues. CDR3 in DNA: TGCAGCGTGGGACAGCGCACAGATACGCAGTATTTT. This codes for CSVGQRTDTQYF.

The count of this clone is one. The chain recombines TRBV9 with TRBJ1-5; 7 bases line up with TRBD1. Germline-derived CDR1 and CDR2 are SGDLS and YYNGEE. This CDR3 spans 16 amino acids. V gave up 3 bases and J gave up 4 bases; unmatched junction bases: 10. CDR3 protein: CASSAEGAGENQPQHF. The CDR3 DNA sequence: TGTGCCAGCAGCGCCGAGGGGGCAGGAGAAAATCAGCCCCAGCATTTT.

This chain connects TRBV7-9 to TRBJ2-1; TRBD2 matches 7 bases. The J segment lost 7 bases and the V segment lost 5 bases, leaving 14 bases of the junction unmatched. The CDR3 loop spans 16 amino acids. Germline-derived CDR1 and CDR2 are SEHNR and FQNEAQ (reference sequence). The chain's CDR3 is CASSASLGGRGNEQFF. Here the CDR3 DNA reads TGTGCCAGCAGCGCAAGTTTGGGCGGGAGAGGGAATGAGCAGTTCTTC.

The chain combines TRBV10-3 with TRBJ2-1; possible D gene TRBD2, 6 bases. V lost 4 bases, J lost 6 bases, and 34 bases lay in between. Germline V gene sequence: CDR1 ENHRY, CDR2 SYGVKD. CDR3 length: 21 residues. The chain's CDR3 is CAISGSPGPSTGAGPSNEQFF. As DNA, the CDR3 is TGTGCCATCAGTGGATCGCCGGGACCCAGCACGGGAGCGGGTCCTTCCAATGAGCAGTTCTTC.

The chain joins TRBV6-2 or TRBV6-3 to TRBJ1-2, with D possibly being TRBD1 (5 bases). Trimming shortened V by 5 bases and J by 1 base, and 14 bases separated the two germline ends. The germline V gene encodes CDR1 MNHEY and CDR2 SVGEGT. CDR3 length equals 15 residues. The CDR3 coding sequence is TGTGCCAGCAGTCCCCTCGACAGAGATAACTATGGCTACACCTTC. Encoded protein: CASSPLDRDNYGYTF.

The rearrangement uses TRBV7-2 and TRBJ2-7, with TRBD2 matching over 11 bases. J gave up 3 bases and V 3 bases, and 10 bases lay outside the gene matches. The CDR3 covers 17 residues. Per germline, CDR1 SGHTA and CDR2 FQGNSA. The CDR3 here is CASSFILSGGANYEQYF. Written as DNA, the CDR3 is TGTGCCAGCAGCTTCATTCTTAGCGGGGGGGCTAACTACGAGCAGTACTTC.

In this sample, this clone turned up a few times. Other DNA sequences in this specimen translate into the identical CDR3. This chain joins TRBV15 and TRBJ2-7; D might be TRBD2 (6 bases). CDR1 and CDR2 (germline): LNHNV, YYDKDF (reference sequence). The CDR3 extends over 14 amino acids. The V end lost 0 bases, the J end lost 4 bases, and 10 bases lay between the germline ends. The DNA for the CDR3 is TGTGCCACCAGCAGAGATGGGCGGGGATACGAGCAGTACTTC. Its translation is CATSRDGRGYEQYF.

The J gene is TRBJ2-7, the V gene TRBV12-5; 7 bases line up with TRBD1. The germline V gene encodes CDR1 LGHNT and CDR2 FRNRAP. V lost 4 bases and J lost 3; bases outside the gene matches: 15. The CDR3 has 17 residues. The DNA for the CDR3 is TGTGCTAGTGGTTCGAACATACCGACAGGGACCTACTACGAGCAGTACTTC. Translated, it gives CASGSNIPTGTYYEQYF.